Presented here are 4 T cell receptor beta chains from one specimen sequenced in a study of cytomegalovirus exposure and HLA in healthy donors. PCR used 60 Vbeta primers and 13 Jbeta primers. Assay: immunoSEQ multiplex PCR; the TCRdb copy retains only in-frame clones and omits some. In the table there are about 69,000 clones, 65% to 75% of which are singletons. Sequenced sample: PBMCs. Every receptor here comes from a woman aged 55-70 years in good health and CMV-seropositive.

The CDR3: CASSELGGRDLSPLHF. The CDR3 bases are TGTGCCAGCAGTGAATTAGGCGGCAGGGATCTTTCACCCCTCCACTTT. The chain carries TRBV6-1 and TRBJ1-6; a weak D match, TRBD1 (5 bases). CDR1 and CDR2 from the germline V gene are MNHNS and SASEGT. The CDR3 is 16 residues long. V was shortened by 2 bases and J by 9 bases, with 17 bases between the two germline ends.

The chain employs TRBV7-9 and TRBJ2-3, with D tentatively TRBD2 (7 bases). CDR1 is SEHNR, CDR2 FQNEAQ, per germline (reference sequence). V dropped 3 bases and J dropped 6 bases, with 16 bases sitting between them. This CDR3 region has 15 residues. The DNA of the CDR3 is TGTGCCAGCAGCTTCACGCGGGGGCTCGCGGATACGCAGTATTTT. Its translation: CASSFTRGLADTQYF.

The gene calls are TRBV19 and TRBJ1-1; no definite D call. Germline V lookup: CDR1 LNHDA, CDR2 SQIVND (reference sequence). V lost 3 bases and J lost 11, with 13 bases in between. This CDR3 spans 12 amino acids. Here the CDR3 reads CASSITRKAAFF. Here the CDR3 DNA reads TGTGCCAGTAGTATCACGCGGAAGGCGGCTTTCTTT.

The chain recombines TRBV5-1 with TRBJ1-4, with TRBD1 identical over 8 bases. The V gene's germline CDR1 is SGHRS and CDR2 YFSETQ. This CDR3 region has 13 residues. V lost 0 bases, J lost 8 bases, and 0 bases stayed unmatched. The CDR3 is CASSLGQGEKLFF. CDR3 nucleotide sequence: TGCGCCAGCAGCTTGGGACAGGGGGAAAAACTGTTTTTT.